These 25 T cell receptor beta chains share one sample of origin, sequenced in a study of CD8 T cells in Susac syndrome (dated by TCRdb to about 2019). The method was the immunoSEQ multiplex PCR assay. RNA was extracted with the RNeasy kit and roughly 0.45 to 1 ug was reverse transcribed using random hexamers. The raw public reads went through TCRdb reprocessing: fastp at Q25, MiXCR clone calling, in-frame beta chains kept. Under each unique CDR3 protein, matching rows form one entry showing the most common genes and DNA. A total of over 130,000 distinct CDR3 sequences appear in this sample, approximately 96% of them only once. The ten largest make up 0.11% of the sample. The source material was CD4+ T cells from PBMCs. Receptors originate from a human donor with multiple sclerosis.

This chain links TRBV28 with TRBJ1-5; D may be TRBD1 (5 bases). CDR1 and CDR2 from the germline V gene are MDHEN and SYDVKM. The V gene lost 3 bases and the J gene lost 1 base, with 13 bases spanning the gap. The CDR3 loop spans 16 amino acids. DNA of the CDR3: TGTGCCAGCAGTTTGGTCAGGGTCCTGAGCAATCAGCCCCAGCATTTT. It translates to CASSLVRVLSNQPQHF.

This clonotype was picked up one time. The chain links TRBV6-6 to TRBJ2-1; D not certain. The length of the CDR3 is 12 residues. CDR1 and CDR2 (germline): MNHNY, SVGAGI (reference sequence). Trimming stripped 6 bases from V and 10 bases from J, with 13 bases between. CDR3 sequence: CASRSLVDEQFF. In nucleotides, the CDR3 is TGTGCCAGCAGATCGTTGGTGGACGAGCAGTTCTTC.

The chain recombines TRBV5-1 with TRBJ1-1; perhaps TRBD1 as D (5 bases). Trimming pared 7 bases from V and 6 bases from J, leaving 19 bases between. Germline V gene lookup returns CDR1 SGHRS and CDR2 YFSETQ. This CDR3 is 14 amino acids long. In DNA form, the CDR3 reads TGCGCCAGCTCCGCCTTTGGGGCCGGGGCTGAAGCTTTCTTT. As protein: CASSAFGAGAEAFF.

The DNA of the CDR3 is TGTGCCAGCAGTCTCAGGGGGCGAGAGACCCAGTACTTC. As protein: CASSLRGRETQYF. The V call is TRBV28, the J call TRBJ2-5; 8 nucleotides line up with TRBD1. Per the germline V gene, CDR1 is MDHEN and CDR2 is SYDVKM. With V trimmed by 5 bases and J by 4 bases, 3 bases remained unmatched. This CDR3 is built from 13 residues.

This clonotype showed up just a few times. The V gene is TRBV9, the J gene TRBJ1-1; 7 bases are a match to TRBD1. Trimming removed 2 bases from V and 6 bases from J; junction bases left unmatched: 4. Germline V gene lookup returns CDR1 SGDLS and CDR2 YYNGEE. The CDR3 runs to 13 residues. CDR3 protein: CASSVTGDSEAFF. The CDR3 nucleotides are TGTGCCAGCAGCGTTACAGGGGACTCTGAAGCTTTCTTT.

For this clonotype: Germline and junction disagree at one end, which may indicate a read error. The genes are TRBV13 and TRBJ2-7; no clear D. Germline CDR1 is PRHDT and CDR2 is FYEKMQ (reference sequence). This CDR3 is built from 11 residues. Written as DNA, the CDR3 is TGTGCCAGCAGCTTAGATAGCCAGGTGTTCTTC. Encoded protein: CASSLDSQVFF. Using reference TRBV13 and TRBJ2-7 for the parts outside the CDR3, the full variable domain is AAGVIQSPRHLIKEKRETATLKCYPIPRHDTVYWYQQGPGQDPQFLISFYEKMQSDKGSIPDRFSAQQFSDYHSELNMSSLELGDSALYFCASSLDSQVFFGPGTRLTVT.

The rearrangement links TRBV3-1 to TRBJ2-7; a weak D match, TRBD1 (5 bases). Germline CDR1 LGHDT, CDR2 YNNKEL (reference sequence). Trimming left V 2 bases short and J 5 bases short, with 10 bases between. This CDR3 is built from 13 residues. The CDR3 spells CASSQLPTDEQYF. In DNA form, the CDR3 reads TGTGCCAGCAGCCAACTACCGACAGACGAGCAGTACTTC.

The V and J genes are TRBV14 and TRBJ2-1; the match to TRBD2 covers 7 bases. Trimming took 0 bases from V and 4 from J; bases not matched to a gene: 6. The CDR3 has 16 residues. Looked up from germline, CDR1 is SGHDN and CDR2 is FVKESK. CDR3 region: CASSQDAGLPYNEQFF. CDR3 DNA: TGTGCCAGCAGCCAAGATGCGGGACTACCTTACAATGAGCAGTTCTTC.

The rearrangement links TRBV2 to TRBJ2-7; TRBD1 is a possible D gene (6 bases). Trimming pared 2 bases from V and 3 bases from J, leaving 20 bases between. Germline V gives CDR1 SNHLY, CDR2 FYNNEI. CDR3 length: 17 amino acids. The CDR3 DNA sequence: TGTGCCAGCAGTGAAATGGCAGGGGCCACCGATTTCTACGAGCAGTACTTC. Its translation: CASSEMAGATDFYEQYF.

V usage is TRBV27 and J usage is TRBJ2-1, with D unclear. The germline gives CDR1 MNHEY, CDR2 SMNVEV (reference sequence). Trimming took off 7 bases at V and 6 bases at J, with 10 bases between the two ends. The CDR3 is 12 amino acids. CDR3 nucleotides: TGTGCCAGCAAACGGGTTAGCAATGAGCAGTTCTTC. Translation: CASKRVSNEQFF.

The V call is TRBV29-1, the J call TRBJ2-7; 9 bases fit TRBD2. This CDR3 has 14 amino acids. Looked up from germline, CDR1 is SQVTM and CDR2 is ANQGSEA. V shed 4 bases and J 1 base; nucleotides not matched to a gene: 5. The CDR3 region is CSVVVLAGSYEQYF. In DNA, the CDR3 is TGCAGCGTTGTCGTCCTAGCGGGGTCCTACGAGCAGTACTTC.

This sequence joins TRBV19 and TRBJ2-2, with TRBD2 as a possible D gene (6 bases). Germline assignment: CDR1 LNHDA and CDR2 SQIVND (reference sequence). This CDR3 is 15 amino acids long. Trimming removed 6 bases from V and 5 bases from J, with 16 bases in between. The CDR3 reads CASSGGTVRTGELFF. CDR3 nucleotide sequence: TGTGCCAGTAGCGGCGGGACGGTTCGGACCGGGGAGCTGTTTTTT.

The rearrangement links TRBV12-3 or TRBV12-4 to TRBJ1-1; tentatively, D is TRBD1 (5 bases). V lost 5 bases, J lost 5 bases, and 12 bases lay in between. This CDR3 contains 13 residues. In DNA, the CDR3 is TGTGCCAGCAGTCGACGGGAGGGGACTGAAGCTTTCTTT. Translated, it gives CASSRREGTEAFF.

The chain recombines TRBV3-1 with TRBJ2-3; 16 bases align to TRBD2. J gave up 5 bases and V 1 base, and 9 bases lay outside the gene matches. Germline assignment: CDR1 LGHDT and CDR2 YNNKEL (reference sequence). The CDR3 length is 19 residues. The CDR3 here is CASSQAGLAGGRPGDTQYF. The CDR3 DNA follows: TGTGCCAGCAGCCAAGCGGGACTAGCGGGAGGGCGACCTGGAGATACGCAGTATTTT.

CDR3 nucleotide sequence: TGTGCCAGCTCAGGTCTTGGCCGCCAACAGGGGGCAAGTTATGGCTACACCTTC. Protein product: CASSGLGRQQGASYGYTF. The chain links TRBV18 to TRBJ1-2, with 9 bases aligning to TRBD1. There are 18 residues in the CDR3. Germline CDR1 and CDR2: KGHSH and LQKENI. V was pared by 5 bases and J by 5 bases, with 18 bases of the junction left unmatched.

The CDR3 loop reads CASSRVPSGDYEQYF. The CDR3 coding sequence is TGTGCCAGCAGTCGTGTCCCTTCGGGGGACTACGAGCAGTACTTC. This chain joins TRBV6-5 and TRBJ2-7, with D maybe TRBD2 (6 bases). The CDR3 runs to 15 residues. In germline, CDR1 is MNHEY, CDR2 SVGAGI. The germline V and J ends were trimmed by 5 bases and 3 bases, with 17 bases remaining between them.

The chain has TRBV29-1 and TRBJ2-7; TRBD1 matches at 9 bases. The germline gives CDR1 SQVTM, CDR2 ANQGSEA. The V and J ends lost 0 bases and 3 bases, in that order; junction bases with no gene match: 3. CDR3 length: 14 residues. The CDR3 sequence: CSVEDRDRDYEQYF. The DNA for the CDR3 is TGCAGCGTTGAAGACCGGGACAGGGACTACGAGCAGTACTTC.

The V call is TRBV28, the J call TRBJ1-5, with a possible D match to TRBD1 (6 bases). Germline V gene sequence: CDR1 MDHEN, CDR2 SYDVKM. V gave up 6 bases and J gave up 9 bases, with 24 bases separating them. The CDR3 length is 16 residues. The CDR3 DNA reads TGTGCCAGCAGCACAAGTGGACAGTTGCCCTCCGGGCCCCAGCATTTT. This encodes CASSTSGQLPSGPQHF. Combining the CDR3 with reference TRBV28 and TRBJ1-5 gives the whole variable domain DVKVTQSSRYLVKRTGEKVFLECVQDMDHENMFWYRQDPGLGLRLIYFSYDVKMKEKGDIPEGYSVSREKKERFSLILESASTNQTSMYLCASSTSGQLPSGPQHFGDGTRLSIL.

V and J are TRBV30 and TRBJ1-4, with TRBD1 matching over 12 bases. The germline V gene has CDR1 GTSNPN and CDR2 SVGIG (reference sequence). This CDR3 is 14 amino acids long. Unmatched junction bases numbered 3, after V lost 2 bases and J lost 8 bases. The CDR3 nucleotides are TGTGCCTGGAGTCGGGACAGGGGGCGGGAAAAACTGTTTTTT. As protein: CAWSRDRGREKLFF.

The chain combines TRBV6-6 with TRBJ1-2; D unclear. CDR3 length: 12 amino acids. V gave up 5 bases and J gave up 2 bases, with 6 bases separating them. CDR1 is MNHNY and CDR2 is SVGAGI in the germline V gene (reference sequence). The CDR3 spells CASSTGNYGYTF. The DNA for the CDR3 is TGTGCCAGCAGTACCGGGAACTATGGCTACACCTTC.

V and J are TRBV20-1 and TRBJ1-5; no clear D gene. Trimming left V 6 bases short and J 4 bases short, with 10 bases between. This CDR3 has 12 amino acids. Germline V gives CDR1 DFQATT, CDR2 SNEGSKA (reference sequence). This CDR3 reads CSAGPANQPQHF. The CDR3 coding sequence is TGCAGTGCAGGTCCAGCTAATCAGCCCCAGCATTTT.

The chain recombines TRBV12-3 or TRBV12-4 with TRBJ1-2, with no clear D. The CDR3 is 14 amino acids. Trimming shortened V by 6 bases and J by 0 bases, and 11 bases separated the two germline ends. The CDR3 reads CASSHGSTNYGYTF. CDR3 bases: TGTGCCAGCAGCCACGGCTCTACTAACTATGGCTACACCTTC.

The V and J genes are TRBV27 and TRBJ1-6; TRBD1 is a possible D gene (6 bases). The CDR3 is 15 amino acids. V was pared by 5 bases and J by 7 bases, with 15 bases between. Germline CDR1 reads MNHEY; CDR2 reads SMNVEV (reference sequence). The DNA for the CDR3 is TGTGCCAGCAGTGTACAGGGATTGGAAAATTCACCCCTCCACTTT. The encoded protein is CASSVQGLENSPLHF.

J is TRBJ2-5 and V is TRBV13; 8 bases line up with TRBD1. The ends lost 5 bases at V and 4 bases at J; junction bases unmatched: 9. Germline CDR1 reads PRHDT; CDR2 reads FYEKMQ (reference sequence). The CDR3 is made up of 15 amino acids. The CDR3 DNA reads as TGTGCCAGCAGCCCGCGCCAGGGGGCTGGAGAGACCCAGTACTTC. It encodes CASSPRQGAGETQYF.

The CDR3 region has the DNA TGTGCCTGGAGTGAAGGAGGGGCCCATGGCTACACCTTC. It codes for CAWSEGGAHGYTF. The J gene is TRBJ1-2, the V gene TRBV30; D is perhaps TRBD1 (5 bases). Looked up from germline, CDR1 is GTSNPN and CDR2 is SVGIG (reference sequence). The CDR3 has 13 residues. V gave up 1 base and J gave up 6 bases, with 12 bases separating them. The entire variable domain, with the rest obtained from reference TRBV30 and TRBJ1-2, is as follows: SQTIHQWPATLVQPVGSPLSLECTVEGTSNPNLYWYRQAAGRGLQLLFYSVGIGQISSEVPQNLSASRPQDRQFILSSKKLLLSDSGFYLCAWSEGGAHGYTFGSGTRLTVV.